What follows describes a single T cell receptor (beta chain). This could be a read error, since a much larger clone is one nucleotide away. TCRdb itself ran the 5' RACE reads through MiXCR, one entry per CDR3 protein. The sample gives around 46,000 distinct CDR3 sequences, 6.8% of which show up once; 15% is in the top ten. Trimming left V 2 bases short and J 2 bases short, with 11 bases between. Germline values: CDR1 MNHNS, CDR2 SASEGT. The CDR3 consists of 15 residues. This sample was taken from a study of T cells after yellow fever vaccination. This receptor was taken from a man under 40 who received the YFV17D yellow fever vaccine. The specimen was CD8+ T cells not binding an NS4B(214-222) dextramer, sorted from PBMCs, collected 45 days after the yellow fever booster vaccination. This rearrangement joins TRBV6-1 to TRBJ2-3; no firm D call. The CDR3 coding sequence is TGTGCCAGCAGTGAAACTATCGGAGACACAGATACGCAGTATTTT. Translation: CASSETIGDTDTQYF.